This TCR beta chain was obtained from a study of response to subunit inactivated influenza vaccine. Germline V gene data show CDR1 as SGHTA and CDR2 as FQGNSA. The CDR3 spans 15 residues. Losses at the gene ends were 2 bases for V and 7 bases for J; bases not matched to a gene: 9. TCRdb called the RT-PCR reads again in MiXCR, with one record for every CDR3 protein. The repertoire holds almost 600,000 distinct CDR3 sequences, with approximately 15% as singletons. The chain employs TRBV7-2 and TRBJ2-7; 9 bases map to TRBD2. Sequenced material: PBMCs from blood, taken about 13 days after vaccination. The receptor's source is a middle-aged man who received an inactivated influenza vaccine. As DNA, the CDR3 is TGTGCCAGCAGCTTAATTGGCGGGGGGGCCGAAGAGCAGTACTTC. It yields the protein CASSLIGGGAEEQYF.